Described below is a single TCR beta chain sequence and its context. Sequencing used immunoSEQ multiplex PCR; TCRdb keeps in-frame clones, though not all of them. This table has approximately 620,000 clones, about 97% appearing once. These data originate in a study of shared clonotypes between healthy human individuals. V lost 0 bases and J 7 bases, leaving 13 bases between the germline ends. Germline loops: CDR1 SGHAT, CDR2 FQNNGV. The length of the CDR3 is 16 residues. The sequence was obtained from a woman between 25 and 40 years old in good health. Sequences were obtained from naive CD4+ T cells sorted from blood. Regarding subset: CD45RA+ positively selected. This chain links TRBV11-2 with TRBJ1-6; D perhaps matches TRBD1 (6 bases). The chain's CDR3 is CASSLDGGLRNSPLHF. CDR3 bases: TGTGCCAGCAGCTTAGATGGGGGGCTTCGGAATTCACCCCTCCACTTT. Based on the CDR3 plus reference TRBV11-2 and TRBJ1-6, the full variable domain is EAGVAQSPRYKIIEKRQSVAFWCNPISGHATLYWYQQILGQGPKLLIQFQNNGVVDDSQLPKDRFSAERLKGVDSTLKIQPAKLEDSAVYLCASSLDGGLRNSPLHFGNGTRLTVT.